This is a list of T cell receptor beta chains from one sample in a study of T cells after yellow fever vaccination. TCRdb ran MiXCR on the 5' RACE reads and lists one entry per CDR3 protein. The data contain about 200,000 distinct CDR3 sequences, less than 3.5% of them singletons. The sample consisted of CD4+ T cells sorted from PBMCs, taken 10 days after the yellow fever booster vaccination. The receptors were gathered from a man aged 18 to 35 who received the YFV17D yellow fever vaccine. Both conserved end residues are part of each CDR3. A D gene is named only where the DNA matches it firmly. Clone size is given for some rows only: seen once, a few or many times, or a class if the clone is expanded.

d_call: TRBD2
v_call: TRBV7-3
j_call: TRBJ2-3
clone_size: few
cdr3_nt: TGTGCCAGCAGCAGTTCACTAGCGGCTAGCACAGATACGCAGTATTTT
cdr3_aa: CASSSSLAASTDTQYF

d_call: NA
v_call: TRBV12-3/TRBV12-4
j_call: TRBJ2-6
clone_size: NA
cdr3_nt: TGTGCCAGCAGTGTCGGAGGGGCCAACGTCCTGACTTTC
cdr3_aa: CASSVGGANVLTF

d_call: NA
v_call: TRBV7-2
j_call: TRBJ2-7
clone_size: many
cdr3_nt: TGTGCCAGCAGCAACGGGGGATCCCCCCACCCCGAGCAGTACTTC
cdr3_aa: CASSNGGSPHPEQYF

d_call: NA
v_call: TRBV4-3
j_call: TRBJ1-6
clone_size: many
cdr3_nt: TGCGCCAGCAGCCGGCAATGGGGGCAGACCGCGGAATTT
cdr3_aa: CASSRQWGQTAEF

d_call: TRBD2
v_call: TRBV11-1
j_call: TRBJ2-3
clone_size: many
cdr3_nt: TGTGCCAGCAGCTTAGTTGGGACTAGCCTCTATTTT
cdr3_aa: CASSLVGTSLYF

d_call: NA
v_call: TRBV14
j_call: TRBJ1-1
clone_size: NA
cdr3_nt: TGTGCCAGCAGCCAAGGAGGTAGAAGCGCGAAAGCTTTCTTT
cdr3_aa: CASSQGGRSAKAFF

d_call: NA
v_call: TRBV5-4
j_call: TRBJ1-1
clone_size: few
cdr3_nt: TGTGCCAGCAGCCGCGTCGGGGGAGCGAACACTGAAGCTTTCTTT
cdr3_aa: CASSRVGGANTEAFF

d_call: TRBD2
v_call: TRBV3-1
j_call: TRBJ2-1
clone_size: NA
cdr3_nt: TGTGCCAGCAGCCAAGATCTCGGCCTAGCGGGGAGCTACAATGAGCAGTTCTTC
cdr3_aa: CASSQDLGLAGSYNEQFF

d_call: NA
v_call: TRBV4-2
j_call: TRBJ1-2
clone_size: NA
cdr3_nt: TGTGCCAGCAGCCAAGAAACCCAGAATGGCTACACCTTC
cdr3_aa: CASSQETQNGYTF

d_call: NA
v_call: TRBV3-1
j_call: TRBJ2-5
clone_size: many
cdr3_nt: TGTGCCAGCAGCCGAGTCCATGGGGAGACCCAGTACTTC
cdr3_aa: CASSRVHGETQYF

d_call: NA
v_call: TRBV4-1
j_call: TRBJ2-4
clone_size: many
cdr3_nt: TGCGCCAGCAGCCACAACGGCATTCAGTACTTC
cdr3_aa: CASSHNGIQYF

d_call: NA
v_call: TRBV5-4
j_call: TRBJ2-5
clone_size: NA
cdr3_nt: TGTGCCAGCAGCAATCCCAGGGGAGGAGAGACCCAGTACTTC
cdr3_aa: CASSNPRGGETQYF

d_call: NA
v_call: TRBV7-9
j_call: TRBJ1-1
clone_size: many
cdr3_nt: TGTGCCAGCAGCTTACTTACTGGGGCCCCTACTGAAGCTGTCTTT
cdr3_aa: CASSLLTGAPTEAVF

d_call: NA
v_call: TRBV5-1
j_call: TRBJ2-2
clone_size: many
cdr3_nt: TGCGCCAGCAGCTTAGCGGCGAACACCGGGGAGCTGTTTTTT
cdr3_aa: CASSLAANTGELFF

d_call: TRBD2
v_call: TRBV10-2
j_call: TRBJ2-7
clone_size: NA
cdr3_nt: TGCGCCAGCCTGCGGGGGGGGTTCTACGAGGAGTACTTC
cdr3_aa: CASLRGGFYEEYF

d_call: NA
v_call: TRBV9
j_call: TRBJ1-5
clone_size: few
cdr3_nt: TGTGCCAGCAGCGTATCCTTAAATCAGCCCCAGCATTTT
cdr3_aa: CASSVSLNQPQHF

d_call: NA
v_call: TRBV12-3/TRBV12-4
j_call: TRBJ2-5
clone_size: many
cdr3_nt: TGTGCCAGCAGTTTCCAAGGAGTTGGCGGAGAGACCCAGTACTTC
cdr3_aa: CASSFQGVGGETQYF

d_call: NA
v_call: TRBV7-8
j_call: TRBJ1-5
clone_size: few
cdr3_nt: TGTGCCAGCAGCTTAGCAGTGGGTCAACAGCCCCAGCATTTT
cdr3_aa: CASSLAVGQQPQHF

d_call: NA
v_call: TRBV7-9
j_call: TRBJ1-2
clone_size: few
cdr3_nt: TGTGCCAGCAGCATACAGGGTGTGAGCTATGGCTACACCTTC
cdr3_aa: CASSIQGVSYGYTF

d_call: NA
v_call: TRBV10-2
j_call: TRBJ1-2
clone_size: many
cdr3_nt: TGCGCCAGCCTCGGCCAGAATAACTATGGCTACACCTTC
cdr3_aa: CASLGQNNYGYTF

d_call: TRBD1
v_call: TRBV29-1
j_call: TRBJ2-3
clone_size: many
cdr3_nt: TGCAGCGCCGATCGAGGGACAGCAGTAGATACGCAGTATTTT
cdr3_aa: CSADRGTAVDTQYF

d_call: TRBD1
v_call: TRBV10-3
j_call: TRBJ2-7
clone_size: few
cdr3_nt: TGTGCCATCAGTGAGTCAACAGGGGCTTACGAGCAGTACTTC
cdr3_aa: CAISESTGAYEQYF

d_call: NA
v_call: TRBV7-2
j_call: TRBJ2-3
clone_size: many
cdr3_nt: TGTGCCAGCAGCCGGAGGTATACGCAGTATTTT
cdr3_aa: CASSRRYTQYF

d_call: NA
v_call: TRBV3-1
j_call: TRBJ2-2
clone_size: NA
cdr3_nt: TGTGCCAGCAGCTCATACGAAGCAGGGCCCGGGGAGCTGTTTTTT
cdr3_aa: CASSSYEAGPGELFF

d_call: NA
v_call: TRBV4-1
j_call: TRBJ1-5
clone_size: few
cdr3_nt: TGCGCCAGCAGACAAGCAGGGTCGAATCAGCCCCAGCATTTT
cdr3_aa: CASRQAGSNQPQHF

d_call: NA
v_call: TRBV14
j_call: TRBJ1-1
clone_size: few
cdr3_nt: TGTGCCAGCAGCCTACTACAGAGGGCAGGGACTGAAGCTTTCTTT
cdr3_aa: CASSLLQRAGTEAFF

d_call: NA
v_call: TRBV4-2
j_call: TRBJ1-6
clone_size: few
cdr3_nt: TGTGCCAGCAGCCAAGATACAGCGAAATATAATTCACCCCTCCACTTT
cdr3_aa: CASSQDTAKYNSPLHF

d_call: TRBD1
v_call: TRBV7-2
j_call: TRBJ2-7
clone_size: many
cdr3_nt: TGTGCCAGCAGCTTAGTGTCAGGGGGCTCCTTCTCCTACGAGCAGTACTTC
cdr3_aa: CASSLVSGGSFSYEQYF

d_call: NA
v_call: TRBV4-3
j_call: TRBJ2-5
clone_size: few
cdr3_nt: TGCGCCAGCAGCCACTCCTCAAATAGGGTTGAGACCCAGTACTTC
cdr3_aa: CASSHSSNRVETQYF

d_call: NA
v_call: TRBV2
j_call: TRBJ1-5
clone_size: NA
cdr3_nt: TGTGCCAGCAGCCCCCGGACGAATAGCAATCAGCCCCAGCATTTT
cdr3_aa: CASSPRTNSNQPQHF

d_call: TRBD2
v_call: TRBV7-2
j_call: TRBJ2-5
clone_size: NA
cdr3_nt: TGTGCCAGCAGCCCCCCGGCTAGCGGGGGGGCGCAGTACTTC
cdr3_aa: CASSPPASGGAQYF

d_call: NA
v_call: TRBV4-3
j_call: TRBJ1-5
clone_size: few
cdr3_nt: TGCGCCAGCAGCCGTCTAGTCGGGAGCAATCAGCCCCAGCATTTT
cdr3_aa: CASSRLVGSNQPQHF

d_call: NA
v_call: TRBV12-3/TRBV12-4
j_call: TRBJ1-5
clone_size: few
cdr3_nt: TGTGCCAGCAGTCTAAGTCCCGGGACAATTCAGCCCCAGCATTTT
cdr3_aa: CASSLSPGTIQPQHF

d_call: NA
v_call: TRBV12-3/TRBV12-4
j_call: TRBJ2-1
clone_size: NA
cdr3_nt: TGTGCCAGCAGCGTCCGGCCGCACAACGGGAATGAGCAGTTCTTC
cdr3_aa: CASSVRPHNGNEQFF

d_call: TRBD1
v_call: TRBV7-9
j_call: TRBJ2-5
clone_size: NA
cdr3_nt: TGTGCCAGCAGCTTGGGGGACAGGGAGCAAGAGACCCAGTACTTC
cdr3_aa: CASSLGDREQETQYF

d_call: NA
v_call: TRBV20-1
j_call: TRBJ1-4
clone_size: NA
cdr3_nt: TGCAGTGCTTACCCAGGTGCAACTAATGAAAAACTGTTTTTT
cdr3_aa: CSAYPGATNEKLFF

d_call: TRBD1
v_call: TRBV6-2/TRBV6-3
j_call: TRBJ2-5
clone_size: few
cdr3_nt: TGTGCCAGCACTCGGACAGGCGTCGCAGAGACCCAGTACTTC
cdr3_aa: CASTRTGVAETQYF

d_call: TRBD1
v_call: TRBV18
j_call: TRBJ2-7
clone_size: many
cdr3_nt: TGTGCCAGCTCACCTGGGACAGGGCTCTCCTACGAGCAGTACTTC
cdr3_aa: CASSPGTGLSYEQYF

d_call: NA
v_call: TRBV7-8
j_call: TRBJ1-3
clone_size: NA
cdr3_nt: TGTGCCAGCAGCTTGGGGGGGCTTTCTGGAAACACCATATATTTT
cdr3_aa: CASSLGGLSGNTIYF

d_call: NA
v_call: TRBV20-1
j_call: TRBJ2-7
clone_size: NA
cdr3_nt: TGCAGTGCTAGAGATGTCGACAGATCCTACGAGCAGTACTTC
cdr3_aa: CSARDVDRSYEQYF

d_call: NA
v_call: TRBV5-1
j_call: TRBJ2-5
clone_size: NA
cdr3_nt: TGCGCCAGCAGCTTGCACGTGACCCAAGAGACCCAGTACTTC
cdr3_aa: CASSLHVTQETQYF

d_call: NA
v_call: TRBV27
j_call: TRBJ1-6
clone_size: many
cdr3_nt: TGTGCCAGCACGCGGCAGTACACGACTTCACCCCTCCACTTT
cdr3_aa: CASTRQYTTSPLHF

d_call: NA
v_call: TRBV6-6
j_call: TRBJ2-1
clone_size: NA
cdr3_nt: TGTGCCAGCAGTAACCGGGACACGTACAATGAGCAGTTCTTC
cdr3_aa: CASSNRDTYNEQFF

d_call: NA
v_call: TRBV11-2
j_call: TRBJ1-5
clone_size: many
cdr3_nt: TGTGCCAGCAGCTTAGGAGGGTGGGTAAATCAGCCCCAGCATTTT
cdr3_aa: CASSLGGWVNQPQHF

d_call: NA
v_call: TRBV5-6
j_call: TRBJ1-2
clone_size: few
cdr3_nt: TGTGCCAGCACGCCGAGGGGGATCTATGGCTACACCTTC
cdr3_aa: CASTPRGIYGYTF

d_call: TRBD1
v_call: TRBV10-3
j_call: TRBJ1-2
clone_size: many
cdr3_nt: TGTGCCATCAGCCTGACAGGGAACTATGGCTACACCTTC
cdr3_aa: CAISLTGNYGYTF

d_call: NA
v_call: TRBV12-3/TRBV12-4
j_call: TRBJ2-2
clone_size: many
cdr3_nt: TGTGCCAGCAGCCAATGGGTCGGGGGCACCGGCACCGGGGAGCTGTTTTTT
cdr3_aa: CASSQWVGGTGTGELFF

d_call: NA
v_call: TRBV2
j_call: TRBJ2-2
clone_size: many
cdr3_nt: TGTGCTTCGGGGGCCACGAACACCGGGGAGCTGTTTTTT
cdr3_aa: CASGATNTGELFF

d_call: NA
v_call: TRBV5-1
j_call: TRBJ1-1
clone_size: many
cdr3_nt: TGCGCCAGCAGCTTGGCCGGTATAGGTGCCACTGAAGCTTTCTTT
cdr3_aa: CASSLAGIGATEAFF

d_call: TRBD1
v_call: TRBV25-1
j_call: TRBJ2-1
clone_size: NA
cdr3_nt: TGTGCCAGCAGTGAACTTGGGACAGGGGGTCGGGGTGAGCAGTTCTTC
cdr3_aa: CASSELGTGGRGEQFF

d_call: NA
v_call: TRBV5-4
j_call: TRBJ1-6
clone_size: NA
cdr3_nt: TGTGCCAGCAGCTTGGACTACAACGGGAATTCACCCCTCCACTTT
cdr3_aa: CASSLDYNGNSPLHF

d_call: TRBD2
v_call: TRBV24-1
j_call: TRBJ2-3
clone_size: NA
cdr3_nt: TGTGCCACCAGTGATTCGGCTAGCGGGGGGAGCACAGATACGCAGTATTTT
cdr3_aa: CATSDSASGGSTDTQYF

d_call: TRBD1
v_call: TRBV28
j_call: TRBJ1-5
clone_size: NA
cdr3_nt: TGTGCCAGCAGCCAACCCACGACAGGGGGCAATCAGCCCCAGCATTTT
cdr3_aa: CASSQPTTGGNQPQHF

d_call: NA
v_call: TRBV24-1
j_call: TRBJ2-1
clone_size: few
cdr3_nt: TGTGCCACCAGTGATGGGGGAAGGGGGGGGCCGGGTGAGCAGTTCTTC
cdr3_aa: CATSDGGRGGPGEQFF